Presented here are 2 T cell receptor beta chains from one specimen sequenced in a study of regulatory T cells in long-lasting Graves disease (dated by TCRdb to about 2021). Reading the label with the study, this specimen's time point is: newly diagnosed GD, antithyroid drugs for less than 3 months. RNA was extracted from PBMCs in TRIzol for both TCR sequencing and RNA sequencing. Library preparation used multiplex PCR. Instrument on record: Illumina HiSeq 4000. TCR beta libraries were built with iRepertoire HTBI primers and Arm-PCR amplification of CDR3 regions. TCRdb reanalyzed the raw reads on its own, using fastp at Q25 for trimming and MiXCR for clone calling, and kept in-frame beta chains. For every CDR3 protein sequence, its rows merge into one entry that carries the most common genes and DNA. Present in this sample are some 400,000 distinct CDR3 sequences, around 14% of which were seen just once. Jointly, the top ten make up 16% of the sample.

Another study also made use of these data, one on T cells in Graves' hyperthyroidism and ophthalmopathy.

The sample here was peripheral blood mononuclear cells (PBMCs), taken at new diagnosis, from a patient treated with antithyroid drugs. The source of these receptors is a young woman with Graves disease. Donor details come from another sample of the same person, matched by shared clones.

In this sample, this clonotype turned up many times. This chain joins TRBV3-1 and TRBJ1-1; D is uncertain. V lost 1 base and J lost 4, with 7 bases in between. The CDR3 loop spans 13 amino acids. The germline gives CDR1 LGHDT, CDR2 YNNKEL (reference sequence). The CDR3: CASSQVAGTEAFF. The DNA for the CDR3 is TGTGCCAGCAGCCAAGTGGCCGGCACTGAAGCTTTCTTT. Looking up the rest from reference TRBV3-1 and TRBJ1-1 gives the full variable domain: DTAVSQTPKYLVTQMGNDKSIKCEQNLGHDTMYWYKQDSKKFLKIMFSYNNKELIINETVPNRFSPKSPDKAHLNLHINSLELGDSAVYFCASSQVAGTEAFFGQGTRLTVV.

This clonotype has a handful of counts. The V gene is TRBV6-1, the J gene TRBJ1-3; 7 bases fit TRBD1. Losses at the gene ends were 6 bases for V and 2 bases for J; bases not matched to a gene: 7. The CDR3 sequence is 15 residues long. Germline V gives CDR1 MNHNS, CDR2 SASEGT. The CDR3, as DNA: TGTGCCAGCAGCCCCTCGACAGGGCCTGGAAACACCATATATTTT. This gives the protein CASSPSTGPGNTIYF.